A single sample gave rise to the 31 T cell receptor beta chains below, sequenced in a study of T cells in Graves' hyperthyroidism and ophthalmopathy. Amplification yielded TCR beta CDR3 regions, with RNA transcripts as the source. An initial round of RT-PCR targeting the TCR CDR3 relied on the HTBI primer set. A single record per CDR3 protein comes from TCRdb applying MiXCR to the multiplex PCR reads. The sample lists about 510,000 distinct CDR3 sequences, 46% occurring once. Sequenced: peripheral blood or thyroid tissue (not recorded which). These TCRs come from an adult woman with Graves' disease, either hyperthyroidism or ophthalmopathy (not recorded which).

This clonotype has only a few counts. V is TRBV18 and J is TRBJ1-1, with D possibly matching TRBD1 (6 bases). The germline CDR1 and CDR2 sequences are KGHSH and LQKENI. The CDR3 sequence is 15 residues long. Trimming left V 3 bases short and J 3 bases short, with 14 bases between. The CDR3 spells CASSPLTGSDTEAFF. The DNA of the CDR3 is TGTGCCAGCTCACCCTTGACAGGAAGTGACACTGAAGCTTTCTTT.

V and J are TRBV19 and TRBJ2-7; a possible D gene is TRBD1 (7 bases). This CDR3 contains 13 residues. Germline loops: CDR1 LNHDA, CDR2 SQIVND (reference sequence). Trimming pared 6 bases from V and 6 bases from J, leaving 15 bases between. CDR3 coding DNA: TGTGCCAGTAGGGCAGGGGGGAGCACCGAGCAGTACTTC. It yields the protein CASRAGGSTEQYF.

The chain combines TRBV12-3 or TRBV12-4 with TRBJ2-7; tentative D call: TRBD2 (6 bases). This CDR3 contains 11 residues. Trimming cost V 5 bases and J 9 bases, with 11 bases left between them. The CDR3 here is CASSPGRGQYF. The DNA of the CDR3 is TGTGCCAGCAGTCCCGGGAGAGGGCAGTACTTC.

V is TRBV10-3 and J is TRBJ1-5; D possibly corresponds to TRBD1 (6 bases). From germline, CDR1 is ENHRY and CDR2 SYGVKD. The V end was cut by 9 bases, the J end by 6 bases, with 15 bases between. The CDR3 spans 13 residues. CDR3 DNA: TGTGCCATTGCAGCCGGGACAACTCAGCCCCAGCATTTT. Translating gives CAIAAGTTQPQHF.

In regard to this clonotype: Possible read error: a much larger clone is one base away. It is likely a read error, because the conserved phenylalanine at the end of the CDR3 is missing. This sequence joins TRBV13 and TRBJ1-1, with TRBD1 matching 7 bases. From germline, CDR1 is PRHDT and CDR2 FYEKMQ (reference sequence). The CDR3 is made up of 14 amino acids. V lost 5 bases and J lost 6; bases outside the gene matches: 9. CDR3 protein: CASSRQGPRSEAFL. In DNA form, the CDR3 reads TGTGCCAGCAGCCGACAGGGTCCTCGTTCTGAAGCTTTCCTT.

V usage is TRBV6-1 and J usage is TRBJ1-5, with D uncertain. The CDR3 covers 15 residues. Germline assignment: CDR1 MNHNS and CDR2 SASEGT. Trimming cost V 6 bases and J 8 bases, with 20 bases left between them. CDR3 coding DNA: TGTGCCAGCAGGGGAGGGAGATATCTCACCGAGCCCCAGCATTTT. Translated: CASRGGRYLTEPQHF.

This clonotype showed up many times. The chain is built from TRBV20-1 and TRBJ1-1, with TRBD1 identical over 7 bases. The CDR3 extends over 14 amino acids. The V segment lost 1 base and the J segment 3 bases; nucleotides outside the gene matches: 5. CDR1 and CDR2 (germline): DFQATT, SNEGSKA (reference sequence). This CDR3 reads CSARGTGLHTEAFF. The CDR3 nucleotides are TGCAGTGCTAGAGGGACAGGACTACACACTGAAGCTTTCTTT.

V is TRBV6-2 or TRBV6-3 and J is TRBJ1-4; 7 bases align to TRBD1. This CDR3 is built from 13 residues. With 10 bases clipped from V and 8 bases from J, the junction kept 10 bases outside the gene matches. The germline V gene has CDR1 MNHEY and CDR2 SVGEGT. In DNA form, the CDR3 reads TGTGCCACCAAAGACAGGGAAGAAGAAAAACTGTTTTTT. The encoded protein is CATKDREEEKLFF.

This clonotype showed up many times. V is TRBV10-2 and J is TRBJ2-3, with D perhaps matching TRBD1 (6 bases). This CDR3 is 15 amino acids long. The V gene's germline CDR1 is WSHSY and CDR2 SAAADI. The V end lost 2 bases, the J end lost 5 bases, and 14 bases lay between the germline ends. The CDR3 DNA follows: TGCGCCAGCAGTGAGCTAGCAGGGGCCATAGATACGCAGTATTTT. It translates to CASSELAGAIDTQYF.

This chain uses TRBV29-1 with TRBJ1-1; 9 nucleotides align to TRBD1. Germline values: CDR1 SQVTM, CDR2 ANQGSEA. The CDR3 length is 14 residues. The trim removed 4 bases at V and 4 bases at J, leaving 7 bases unmatched. The CDR3 protein is CSVGKGQGATEAFF. The CDR3 coding sequence is TGCAGCGTTGGGAAGGGACAGGGCGCCACTGAAGCTTTCTTT.

Turning to this clonotype: A read error may account for a junction end that differs from germline. The chain has TRBV7-7 and TRBJ2-6; perhaps D is TRBD1 or TRBD2 (5 bases each). This CDR3 comprises 15 residues. Germline-derived CDR1 and CDR2 are SSHAT and FNYEAQ (reference sequence). This chain's CDR3 is CASSPHGAGANVLTF. The CDR3 bases are TGTGCTAGCAGCCCCCACGGGGCGGGGGCCAACGTCCTGACTTTC.

Notes on this clonotype: One end of the junction fails to match germline, which may point to a read error. The chain joins TRBV2 to TRBJ2-5; 9 nucleotides line up with TRBD2. Per germline, CDR1 SNHLY and CDR2 FYNNEI. The CDR3 consists of 13 residues. In DNA form, the CDR3 reads TGTGCCAGCAGGGAAGGCATTAGCGGGAGCCAGTACTTC. The encoded protein is CASREGISGSQYF.

This chain uses TRBV7-2 with TRBJ1-4, with unresolved D. The CDR3 length is 14 residues. From germline, CDR1 is SGHTA and CDR2 FQGNSA. V lost 2 bases to trimming and J lost 10 bases, with 14 bases between them. This chain's CDR3 is CASSLRPETGKLFF. Here the CDR3 DNA reads TGTGCCAGCAGCTTAAGGCCTGAAACTGGAAAACTGTTTTTT.

This clonotype occurred many times. The chain carries TRBV7-9 and TRBJ1-2; D is perhaps TRBD1 (6 bases). CDR1 SEHNR and CDR2 FQNEAQ come from the germline V gene (reference sequence). V shed 5 bases and J shed 2 bases, with 9 bases lying between them. This CDR3 comprises 13 residues. The CDR3 reads CASSVGQNYGYTF. Written as DNA, the CDR3 is TGTGCCAGCAGCGTCGGACAGAACTATGGCTACACCTTC.

This clonotype was detected many times. The rearrangement uses TRBV7-3 and TRBJ2-7, with a tentative D call TRBD1 (5 bases). This CDR3 spans 13 amino acids. The ends were cut back, 5 bases at V and 5 bases at J, with 13 bases in the middle. CDR1 is SGHTA and CDR2 is FQGTGA in the germline V gene. The CDR3 nucleotides read TGTGCCAGCAGCCGATCCAGGGAAGACGAGCAGTACTTC. Protein sequence: CASSRSREDEQYF.

The gene calls are TRBV25-1 and TRBJ1-2, with a weak D call TRBD1 (5 bases). CDR1 and CDR2 from the germline V gene are MGHDK and SYGVNS. The ends were cut back, 5 bases at V and 3 bases at J, with 19 bases in the middle. This CDR3 comprises 16 residues. The CDR3 nucleotides read TGTGCCAGCAGTTTGGGGGGGTTTGAGGTTGACTATGGCTACACCTTC. Its translation: CASSLGGFEVDYGYTF.

The chain carries TRBV12-3 or TRBV12-4 and TRBJ1-1; D ambiguous. V lost 0 bases to trimming and J lost 8 bases, with 10 bases between them. The CDR3 length is 13 residues. CDR3 amino acids: CASSLAEDAEAFF. Here the CDR3 DNA reads TGTGCCAGCAGTTTAGCGGAGGACGCGGAAGCTTTCTTT.

This clonotype was detected ten times or more. The rearrangement links TRBV7-2 to TRBJ2-7; D perhaps matches TRBD2 (6 bases). The V end lost 4 bases, the J end lost 1 base, and 11 bases lay between the germline ends. The CDR3 length is 14 residues. Germline CDR1 is SGHTA and CDR2 is FQGNSA. The CDR3 sequence is CASSSLAGSYEQYF. As DNA, the CDR3 is TGTGCCAGCAGCTCCCTTGCGGGGTCCTACGAGCAGTACTTC.

This clonotype appeared many times. The chain combines TRBV7-8 with TRBJ2-7, with 8 bases identical to TRBD1. This CDR3 has 13 residues. V lost 7 bases, J lost 5 bases, and 7 bases stayed unmatched. Germline V CDR1 and CDR2: SGHVS, FQNEAQ. The CDR3 protein is CASTWTGKDEQYF. CDR3 DNA sequence: TGTGCCAGCACATGGACAGGGAAGGACGAGCAGTACTTC.

This chain connects TRBV12-3 or TRBV12-4 to TRBJ2-7, with 8 bases that match TRBD1. The V and J ends lost 6 bases and 3 bases, in that order; junction bases with no gene match: 7. The CDR3 has 14 amino acids. The CDR3 sequence is CASRGQVTGYEQYF. In DNA form, the CDR3 reads TGTGCCAGCAGGGGACAGGTCACGGGCTACGAGCAGTACTTC.

Ten or more counts support this clonotype. The CDR3 nucleotides read TGTGCCAGCAGTATAGGCGGCGGTGGGGCTGGTGAAGCTTTCTTT. Encoded protein: CASSIGGGGAGEAFF. The J gene is TRBJ1-1, the V gene TRBV12-3 or TRBV12-4; tentatively, D is TRBD1 (5 bases). The CDR3 contains 15 residues. Deletions cut 5 bases from V and 7 bases from J, with 20 bases between.

The genes are TRBV29-1 and TRBJ1-2; TRBD1 matches 8 bases. The germline CDR1 and CDR2 sequences are SQVTM and ANQGSEA. This CDR3 is built from 13 residues. Trimming at V came to 4 bases and at J to 9 bases, leaving 10 bases not matched to a gene. CDR3 region: CSVALSGGLSYTF. Here the CDR3 DNA reads TGCAGCGTTGCGCTCTCAGGGGGCTTAAGCTACACCTTC.

The rearrangement uses TRBV7-9 and TRBJ2-7; 8 nucleotides line up with TRBD2. The CDR3 consists of 18 residues. Germline assignment: CDR1 SEHNR and CDR2 FQNEAQ (reference sequence). The J segment lost 6 bases and the V segment lost 5 bases, leaving 21 bases of the junction unmatched. CDR3 protein: CASSQDLREDREDCEQYF. The CDR3 nucleotides are TGTGCCAGCAGCCAAGATCTGCGGGAGGACCGGGAGGACTGCGAGCAGTACTTC.

The rearrangement links TRBV10-3 to TRBJ1-2, with D unresolved. Germline values: CDR1 ENHRY, CDR2 SYGVKD. The CDR3 length is 14 residues. Trimming shortened V by 4 bases and J by 4 bases, and 13 bases separated the two germline ends. This chain's CDR3 is CAISARPEGYGYTF. The DNA for the CDR3 is TGTGCCATCAGTGCCCGTCCGGAGGGCTATGGCTACACCTTC.

In this sample, this clonotype turned up many times. The rearrangement joins TRBV7-2 to TRBJ1-2; tentative D call: TRBD1 (5 bases). V lost 5 bases and J 5 bases, leaving 15 bases between the germline ends. Germline V CDR1 and CDR2: SGHTA, FQGNSA. The CDR3 has 14 residues. The DNA of the CDR3 is TGTGCCAGCAGCACAGCCGGGACCTCTTATGGCTACACCTTC. Translating gives CASSTAGTSYGYTF.

This clonotype was recorded once. This sequence joins TRBV28 and TRBJ2-5, with TRBD2 as a possible D gene (5 bases). Trimming took 5 bases from V and 2 from J, leaving 18 bases between them. The CDR3 has 16 amino acids. CDR1 is MDHEN and CDR2 is SYDVKM in the germline V gene. As DNA, the CDR3 is TGTGCCAGCAGTCTACGAGCTATATGGAGGCAAGAGACCCAGTACTTC. It yields the protein CASSLRAIWRQETQYF.

The chain joins TRBV6-1 to TRBJ2-2, with 7 bases fitting TRBD1. With V trimmed by 9 bases and J by 0 bases, 1 base remained unmatched. CDR1 is MNHNS, CDR2 SASEGT, per germline. The CDR3 runs 13 residues. The CDR3, as DNA: TGTGCCAGTGGGACAGCGAACACCGGGGAGCTGTTTTTT. This encodes CASGTANTGELFF.

The V and J genes are TRBV20-1 and TRBJ2-7; possibly TRBD1 for D (5 bases). Trimming removed 1 base at V and 3 bases at J, with 28 bases between. There are 19 residues in the CDR3. Germline values: CDR1 DFQATT, CDR2 SNEGSKA (reference sequence). The DNA for the CDR3 is TGCAGTGCTAGAGGGGTAGGGGCAGGCGTTATGGGATCCAACTACGAGCAGTACTTC. It yields the protein CSARGVGAGVMGSNYEQYF.

This clonotype was counted at least ten times. The V call is TRBV20-1, the J call TRBJ2-2; TRBD1 matches at 7 bases. J gave up 4 bases and V 5 bases, and 10 bases lay outside the gene matches. The germline CDR1 and CDR2 sequences are DFQATT and SNEGSKA (reference sequence). The CDR3 totals 15 residues. DNA for the CDR3: TGCAGTGCTGGAACAGGGGCTGGAATCACCGGGGAGCTGTTTTTT. It is translated as CSAGTGAGITGELFF.

This clonotype came up many times. This rearrangement joins TRBV20-1 to TRBJ2-7; D call uncertain. V shed 3 bases and J shed 4 bases, with 10 bases lying between them. The CDR3 totals 12 residues. Germline-derived CDR1 and CDR2 are DFQATT and SNEGSKA (reference sequence). The CDR3 nucleotides read TGCAGTGCTAGGATGGTCGATTACGAGCAGTACTTC. Residues: CSARMVDYEQYF.

CDR3 DNA sequence: TGTGCCACCAGTGACTACCGACAGGGCTTCGGGGAGCTGTTTTTT. Protein: CATSDYRQGFGELFF. J is TRBJ2-2 and V is TRBV24-1, with 7 positions matching TRBD1. CDR1 and CDR2 from the germline V gene are KGHDR and SFDVKD. Losses at the gene ends were 4 bases for V and 7 bases for J; bases not matched to a gene: 8. The CDR3 has 15 residues.